The 16 T cell receptor beta chains below were found in one sample sequenced in a study of cytomegalovirus exposure and HLA in healthy donors. PCR primers comprised 60 Vbeta and 13 Jbeta primers. TCRdb keeps only in-frame clones here, not all; method: immunoSEQ multiplex PCR. Of about 100,000 clones listed, around 76% are singletons. Input material: PBMCs. Receptors were obtained from a man younger than 45 in good health and CMV-seropositive.

This clone was found once. The sample has other DNA sequences that encode this CDR3 too. V usage is TRBV11-2 and J usage is TRBJ2-7, with D perhaps TRBD1 (5 bases). Germline-derived CDR1 and CDR2 are SGHAT and FQNNGV. Trimming removed 3 bases at V and 4 bases at J, with 7 bases between. CDR3 size: 12 residues. Here the CDR3 DNA reads TGTGCCAGCAGCTTCCAGGGTTACGAGCAGTACTTC. The encoded protein is CASSFQGYEQYF.

This sequence joins TRBV18 and TRBJ2-1; D is unclear. This CDR3 has 15 amino acids. Germline CDR1 is KGHSH and CDR2 is LQKENI. V was trimmed by 2 bases and J by 2 bases, leaving 10 bases between them. CDR3 sequence (DNA): TGTGCCAGCTCACCAGATGACTCCCCCTACAATGAGCAGTTCTTC. Translated: CASSPDDSPYNEQFF. The variable domain in full, with the rest retrieved from reference TRBV18 and TRBJ2-1, is NAGVMQNPRHLVRRRGQEARLRCSPMKGHSHVYWYRQLPEEGLKFMVYLQKENIIDESGMPKERFSAEFPKEGPSILRIQQVVRGDSAAYFCASSPDDSPYNEQFFGPGTRLTVL.

The gene calls are TRBV6-1 and TRBJ1-2; 7 bases fit TRBD1. Germline CDR1 MNHNS, CDR2 SASEGT. The trim removed 6 bases at V and 5 bases at J, leaving 9 bases unmatched. The CDR3 length is 14 residues. CDR3 DNA: TGTGCCAGCAGAGCCGGGACAGATCTTTATGGCTACACCTTC. Translation gives CASRAGTDLYGYTF.

The V call is TRBV6-6, the J call TRBJ1-1; D is possibly TRBD1 (6 bases). This CDR3 contains 13 residues. With 5 bases removed from V and 6 bases from J, the gap between germline ends came to 13 bases. The germline gives CDR1 MNHNY, CDR2 SVGAGI (reference sequence). The CDR3 is CASSLRQDSEAFF. In DNA, the CDR3 is TGTGCCAGCAGTCTCCGACAGGATTCTGAAGCTTTCTTT.

The chain carries TRBV5-1 and TRBJ1-1; the match to TRBD1 covers 7 bases. The V gene end was trimmed by 3 bases and the J gene end by 4 bases; junction bases not matched to a gene: 6. This CDR3 comprises 14 residues. Germline CDR1 is SGHRS and CDR2 is YFSETQ. CDR3 sequence reads: CASSSLTGSTEAFF. The CDR3 DNA reads as TGCGCCAGCAGCTCGCTGACAGGGTCCACTGAAGCTTTCTTT.

V is TRBV18 and J is TRBJ1-2; no reliable D call. The germline V gene has CDR1 KGHSH and CDR2 LQKENI. V was shortened by 3 bases and J by 0 bases, with 11 bases between the two germline ends. The CDR3 runs to 15 residues. The CDR3 protein is CASSPSELANYGYTF. The CDR3 DNA reads as TGTGCCAGCTCACCGAGTGAGTTAGCTAACTATGGCTACACCTTC.

This clone was detected only once. The chain is built from TRBV15 and TRBJ2-7; TRBD2 matches at 11 bases. J lost 2 bases, V lost 7 bases, and 4 bases had no gene match. This CDR3 comprises 14 residues. In germline, CDR1 is LNHNV, CDR2 YYDKDF (reference sequence). CDR3 amino acids: CATNLAGGPYEQYF. The CDR3 DNA is TGTGCCACCAACCTAGCGGGAGGACCCTACGAGCAGTACTTC.

Only one count was recorded for this clone. The CDR3 DNA reads TGTGCCAGCAGCTTAAGGGGGCTTGAGAACACTGAAGCTTTCTTT. It codes for CASSLRGLENTEAFF. The chain joins TRBV11-3 to TRBJ1-1, with 7 bases matching TRBD1. Germline CDR1 reads SGHNT; CDR2 reads YENEEA. The V and J ends lost 2 bases and 1 base, in that order; junction bases with no gene match: 4. This CDR3 has 15 residues.

The chain employs TRBV6-5 and TRBJ2-7; the D is unclear. V lost 5 bases and J 6 bases, leaving 14 bases between the germline ends. CDR3 length: 13 residues. CDR1 and CDR2 from the germline V gene are MNHEY and SVGAGI. The CDR3, as DNA: TGTGCCAGCAGTGAAGCCGCTATGTTCGAGCAGTACTTC. This sequence encodes CASSEAAMFEQYF.

CDR3 sequence reads: CAWSRGPAAFF. CDR3 nucleotide sequence: TGTGCCTGGAGTAGAGGCCCTGCGGCTTTCTTT. This chain joins TRBV30 and TRBJ1-1; D is unresolved. The germline gives CDR1 GTSNPN, CDR2 SVGIG (reference sequence). V lost 2 bases and J lost 11, with 12 bases in between. The CDR3 is 11 amino acids.

V is TRBV7-2 and J is TRBJ2-6; D is ambiguous. V was clipped by 6 bases and J by 4 bases, with 13 bases between them. The germline CDR1 and CDR2 sequences are SGHTA and FQGNSA. The CDR3 consists of 15 residues. CDR3 nucleotide sequence: TGTGCCAGCAGTTTCTTTTTTGCGGGGGCCAACGTCCTGACTTTC. This codes for CASSFFFAGANVLTF.

The chain has TRBV11-2 and TRBJ2-5; 9 bases fit TRBD1. The CDR3 consists of 16 residues. Germline V gene lookup returns CDR1 SGHAT and CDR2 FQNNGV. V was clipped by 1 base and J by 1 base; unmatched bases: 4. The CDR3: CASSLVPGQGQETQYF. CDR3 sequence (DNA): TGTGCCAGCAGCTTAGTACCGGGACAGGGCCAAGAGACCCAGTACTTC.

The J gene is TRBJ1-1, the V gene TRBV11-3, with TRBD1 identical over 11 bases. Losses at the gene ends were 0 bases for V and 8 bases for J; bases not matched to a gene: 11. This CDR3 has 17 amino acids. The germline gives CDR1 SGHNT, CDR2 YENEEA. As DNA, the CDR3 is TGTGCCAGCAGCTTAGAGGACAGGGGGCCTGTGGGGATAGAAGCTTTCTTT. Protein: CASSLEDRGPVGIEAFF.

CDR3 in amino acids: CAWSATTTSGGAKDTQYF. Written as DNA, the CDR3 is TGTGCCTGGAGTGCAACGACAACTAGCGGGGGGGCCAAAGATACGCAGTATTTT. This chain connects TRBV30 to TRBJ2-3, with 13 bases lining up with TRBD2. The CDR3 is 18 amino acids. The V gene's germline CDR1 is GTSNPN and CDR2 SVGIG (reference sequence). Unmatched junction bases numbered 12, after V lost 1 base and J lost 5 bases.

Concerning this clone: The sample contains more than one DNA sequence encoding this CDR3. The chain combines TRBV20-1 with TRBJ1-3, with TRBD1 matching over 7 bases. Germline CDR1 reads DFQATT; CDR2 reads SNEGSKA (reference sequence). The CDR3 length is 11 residues. V lost 5 bases to trimming and J lost 14 bases; unmatched junction nucleotides: 9. In DNA form, the CDR3 reads TGCAGTGCTCGGGACAGTCTAAACGTATATTTT. Protein product: CSARDSLNVYF.

The CDR3, as DNA: TGTGCCAGCAGTCCGGGACAGCTAACCTACGAGCAGTACTTC. Its protein product is CASSPGQLTYEQYF. The chain uses TRBV5-5 and TRBJ2-5, with 7 bases identical to TRBD1. The J call is uncertain, as TRBJ2-7 better fits the DNA end. The CDR3 extends over 14 amino acids. The V gene's germline CDR1 is SGHKS and CDR2 YYEKEE (reference sequence).